The 25 T cell receptor beta chains below come from one sample, sequenced in a study of T cell responses to AZD1222 COVID-19 vaccine. Here immunoSEQ multiplex PCR was the method, and the copy in TCRdb shows in-frame clones only, minus some. This table has about 100,000 clones, approximately 86% appearing once. This sample comprised peripheral blood, obtained on day 0 of AZD1222 vaccination. Source of these receptors: an adult in good health.

The V call is TRBV6-5, the J call TRBJ2-2; D remains ambiguous. The V end was cut by 7 bases, the J end by 0 bases, with 6 bases between. This CDR3 comprises 13 residues. Germline CDR1 and CDR2: MNHEY and SVGAGI. The CDR3 loop is CASIAANTGELFF. CDR3 sequence (DNA): TGTGCCAGCATTGCTGCGAACACCGGGGAGCTGTTTTTT.

This clone was counted once. V usage is TRBV6-5 and J usage is TRBJ1-5, with 8 positions matching TRBD1. The germline CDR1 and CDR2 sequences are MNHEY and SVGAGI. The length of the CDR3 is 15 residues. Trimming took 6 bases from V and 3 from J; bases not matched to a gene: 7. CDR3 sequence (DNA): TGTGCCAGCAGAACCCAGACAGGGGTCAATCAGCCCCAGCATTTT. As protein: CASRTQTGVNQPQHF.

The gene calls are TRBV30 and TRBJ1-3; D possibly corresponds to TRBD1 (5 bases). V lost 1 base to trimming and J lost 8 bases, with 9 bases between them. The CDR3 extends over 12 amino acids. CDR1 and CDR2 (germline): GTSNPN, SVGIG (reference sequence). The DNA for the CDR3 is TGTGCCTGGAGTGCGCAGGGAGACACCATATATTTT. Protein sequence: CAWSAQGDTIYF.

The chain carries TRBV7-3 and TRBJ2-1; 10 nucleotides line up with TRBD2. CDR3 length equals 15 residues. Germline lookup yields CDR1 SGHTA and CDR2 FQGTGA. The J segment lost 7 bases and the V segment lost 2 bases, leaving 5 bases of the junction unmatched. CDR3 bases: TGTGCCAGCAGCTTATTGTCTAGCGGGGGTAATGAGCAGTTCTTC. Protein sequence: CASSLLSSGGNEQFF.

The chain combines TRBV19 with TRBJ1-5; D gene unclear. Germline CDR1 reads LNHDA; CDR2 reads SQIVND (reference sequence). V lost 2 bases to trimming and J lost 0 bases, with 17 bases between them. The CDR3 has 18 residues. CDR3 loop: CASSIPWKRGYSNQPQHF. The CDR3, as DNA: TGTGCCAGTAGTATACCGTGGAAACGAGGCTATAGCAATCAGCCCCAGCATTTT.

This sequence joins TRBV7-9 and TRBJ1-2, with D tentatively TRBD1 (5 bases). Per germline, CDR1 SEHNR and CDR2 FQNEAQ (reference sequence). The V end lost 1 base, the J end lost 8 bases, and 14 bases lay between the germline ends. The CDR3 is 14 amino acids. CDR3 sequence (DNA): TGTGCCAGCAGCTTAGGGCAGGGTCTAGAAGGCTACACCTTC. Its translation is CASSLGQGLEGYTF.

This clone appeared a single time. The genes are TRBV4-1 and TRBJ1-1, with 8 bases fitting TRBD1. The junction had 18 bases not matched to a gene; V was cut back by 5 bases and J by 7 bases. Germline V CDR1 and CDR2: MGHRA, YSYEKL. This CDR3 has 17 amino acids. The CDR3 is CASSSPLSNRGFYEAFF. The CDR3 DNA reads as TGCGCCAGCAGCTCACCACTCTCCAACAGGGGGTTCTATGAAGCTTTCTTT.

This clone has just one count. This rearrangement joins TRBV5-1 to TRBJ1-2; D is perhaps TRBD1 (5 bases). Deletions cut 1 base from V and 4 bases from J, with 11 bases between. The CDR3 is 14 residues long. CDR1 is SGHRS and CDR2 is YFSETQ in the germline V gene. The CDR3 DNA follows: TGCGCCAGCAGCTTGTCCACAGGCGCCTATGGCTACACCTTC. Its protein is CASSLSTGAYGYTF. Drawing the rest from reference TRBV5-1 and TRBJ1-2, the complete variable domain is KAGVTQTPRYLIKTRGQQVTLSCSPISGHRSVSWYQQTPGQGLQFLFEYFSETQRNKGNFPGRFSGRQFSNSRSEMNVSTLELGDSALYLCASSLSTGAYGYTFGSGTRLTVV.

The chain has TRBV6-5 and TRBJ2-2, with 10 bases aligning to TRBD2. Germline CDR1 is MNHEY and CDR2 is SVGAGI. The CDR3 runs 14 residues. Unmatched junction bases numbered 4, after V lost 8 bases and J lost 4 bases. The CDR3 DNA follows: TGTGCCAGCCTGGCTAGCGGGGGCACCGGGGAGCTGTTTTTT. This encodes CASLASGGTGELFF.

The sample holds one count of this clone. This sequence joins TRBV5-1 and TRBJ1-2; D gene uncertain. The germline V and J ends were trimmed by 7 bases and 0 bases, with 10 bases remaining between them. Germline V gives CDR1 SGHRS, CDR2 YFSETQ. The CDR3 sequence is 13 residues long. Here the CDR3 reads CASCPDTNYGYTF. The CDR3 DNA reads TGCGCCAGCTGCCCTGATACTAACTATGGCTACACCTTC.

This clone has a handful of counts. The J gene is TRBJ2-6, the V gene TRBV30; a possible D gene is TRBD2 (6 bases). The V gene's germline CDR1 is GTSNPN and CDR2 SVGIG (reference sequence). This CDR3 contains 16 residues. Trimming removed 3 bases at V and 4 bases at J, with 16 bases between. CDR3 sequence (DNA): TGTGCCTGGAGCACCGGGACTTCGAGGGGGGCCAACGTCCTGACTTTC. Its translation is CAWSTGTSRGANVLTF.

This clone was counted between two and nine times. The CDR3 DNA reads as TGCGCCAGCAGCTTGGGGAGGTCTTCTAACTATGGCTACACCTTC. Protein product: CASSLGRSSNYGYTF. This chain joins TRBV5-1 and TRBJ1-2; D is unresolved. The CDR3 has 15 residues. V was trimmed by 0 bases and J by 0 bases, leaving 9 bases between them. Per the germline V gene, CDR1 is SGHRS and CDR2 is YFSETQ.

The chain couples TRBV6-5 to TRBJ1-2; D might be TRBD1 (5 bases). The CDR3 sequence is 14 residues long. V lost 7 bases and J 2 bases, leaving 14 bases between the germline ends. Germline CDR1 and CDR2: MNHEY and SVGAGI. The CDR3 DNA follows: TGTGCCAGCATACGCGCAGGGAGGAACTATGGCTACACCTTC. Translating it yields CASIRAGRNYGYTF.

This chain connects TRBV28 to TRBJ1-5, with TRBD1 matching over 9 bases. From germline, CDR1 is MDHEN and CDR2 SYDVKM. Unmatched junction bases numbered 17, after V lost 5 bases and J lost 3 bases. The CDR3 runs to 19 residues. The DNA for the CDR3 is TGTGCCAGCAGTCCTCCCGGGACAGGGACTTATATAAACAATCAGCCCCAGCATTTT. This translates into CASSPPGTGTYINNQPQHF.

The chain carries TRBV30 and TRBJ2-3; TRBD2 might be the D (5 bases). From germline, CDR1 is GTSNPN and CDR2 SVGIG (reference sequence). V lost 1 base and J lost 2, with 16 bases in between. The CDR3 has 16 residues. As DNA, the CDR3 is TGTGCCTGGAGTGGTGGCGGGTACCAAAACACAGATACGCAGTATTTT. Amino acids: CAWSGGGYQNTDTQYF.

V gene TRBV7-8 combines with J gene TRBJ2-3; 8 bases align to TRBD1. CDR1 SGHVS and CDR2 FQNEAQ come from the germline V gene. This CDR3 region has 14 residues. The junction had 10 bases not matched to a gene; V was cut back by 5 bases and J by 9 bases. Here the CDR3 reads CASSSRQGLRTQYF. CDR3 nucleotide sequence: TGTGCCAGCAGCAGCCGACAGGGGTTGAGGACGCAGTATTTT. Complete variable domain (other parts from reference TRBV7-8 and TRBJ2-3): GAGVSQSPRYKVAKRGQDVALRCDPISGHVSLFWYQQALGQGPEFLTYFQNEAQLDKSGLPSDRFFAERPEGSVSTLKIQRTQQEDSAVYLCASSSRQGLRTQYFGPGTRLTVL.

V gene TRBV11-2 combines with J gene TRBJ2-5; tentatively, D is TRBD1 (6 bases). The germline V and J ends were trimmed by 3 bases and 4 bases, with 15 bases remaining between them. Germline CDR1 SGHAT, CDR2 FQNNGV. The CDR3 totals 15 residues. CDR3 protein: CASSFPGQRGETQYF. In nucleotides, the CDR3 is TGTGCCAGCAGCTTCCCCGGACAGAGGGGAGAGACCCAGTACTTC.

The chain combines TRBV18 with TRBJ2-7; D is unclear. The CDR3 sequence is 14 residues long. Trimming cost V 0 bases and J 2 bases, with 8 bases left between them. Germline V CDR1 and CDR2: KGHSH, LQKENI. The CDR3 nucleotides are TGTGCCAGCTCACCACCATCGACTCCCTACGAGCAGTACTTC. It encodes CASSPPSTPYEQYF.

V and J are TRBV6-6 and TRBJ2-1; D tentatively reads TRBD1 or TRBD2 (5 bases each). The CDR3 extends over 15 amino acids. Germline CDR1 and CDR2: MNHNY and SVGAGI (reference sequence). Trimming removed 5 bases from V and 2 bases from J, with 13 bases in between. CDR3 sequence: CASSPPGTAYNEQFF. In DNA form, the CDR3 reads TGTGCCAGCAGTCCTCCCGGGACGGCCTACAATGAGCAGTTCTTC.

This clone was detected once. The chain uses TRBV4-3 and TRBJ2-7, with 7 bases lining up with TRBD2. V lost 1 base to trimming and J lost 2 bases; unmatched junction nucleotides: 5. CDR1 and CDR2 (germline): LGHNA, YSLEER. The CDR3 loop spans 15 amino acids. The CDR3 spells CASSQAVGGTYEQYF. The CDR3 coding sequence is TGCGCCAGCAGCCAAGCGGTCGGGGGGACCTACGAGCAGTACTTC.

This chain joins TRBV6-2 or TRBV6-3 and TRBJ1-1; no clear D. From germline, CDR1 is MNHEY and CDR2 SVGEGT. The germline V and J ends were trimmed by 6 bases and 0 bases, with 14 bases remaining between them. The CDR3 covers 15 residues. The CDR3 reads CASSRHPPMNTEAFF. CDR3 nucleotides: TGTGCCAGCAGCCGGCATCCCCCCATGAACACTGAAGCTTTCTTT.

This chain links TRBV5-1 with TRBJ2-3; 9 nucleotides match TRBD1. Germline lookup yields CDR1 SGHRS and CDR2 YFSETQ. The CDR3 covers 15 residues. Losses at the gene ends were 2 bases for V and 2 bases for J; bases not matched to a gene: 3. CDR3 in amino acids: CASSFRTGDTDTQYF. The CDR3 DNA sequence: TGCGCCAGCAGCTTTCGGACAGGGGACACAGATACGCAGTATTTT.

The chain recombines TRBV18 with TRBJ1-4; D ambiguous. V was trimmed by 8 bases and J by 0 bases, leaving 16 bases between them. CDR1 and CDR2 (germline): KGHSH, LQKENI. This CDR3 is 16 amino acids long. This chain's CDR3 is CASTQYGVSTNEKLFF. The CDR3 DNA reads TGTGCCAGCACCCAGTACGGGGTTTCAACTAATGAAAAACTGTTTTTT.

With regard to this clone: The same CDR3 arises from other DNA sequences in this sample as well. The chain carries TRBV7-9 and TRBJ1-4; TRBD1 is a possible D gene (6 bases). V lost 5 bases and J 0 bases, leaving 13 bases between the germline ends. Germline CDR1 is SEHNR and CDR2 is FQNEAQ (reference sequence). The CDR3 contains 16 residues. In DNA form, the CDR3 reads TGTGCCAGCAGCCCCAGGGGAGATGCAACTAATGAAAAACTGTTTTTT. Amino acid sequence: CASSPRGDATNEKLFF.

The chain uses TRBV10-1 and TRBJ1-2; D is uncertain. Germline CDR1 WNHNN, CDR2 SYGVQD (reference sequence). The germline V and J ends were trimmed by 3 bases and 6 bases, with 5 bases remaining between them. The CDR3 contains 11 residues. CDR3 DNA: TGCGCCAGCAGTGAAGTGGATGGCTACACCTTC. This gives the protein CASSEVDGYTF.